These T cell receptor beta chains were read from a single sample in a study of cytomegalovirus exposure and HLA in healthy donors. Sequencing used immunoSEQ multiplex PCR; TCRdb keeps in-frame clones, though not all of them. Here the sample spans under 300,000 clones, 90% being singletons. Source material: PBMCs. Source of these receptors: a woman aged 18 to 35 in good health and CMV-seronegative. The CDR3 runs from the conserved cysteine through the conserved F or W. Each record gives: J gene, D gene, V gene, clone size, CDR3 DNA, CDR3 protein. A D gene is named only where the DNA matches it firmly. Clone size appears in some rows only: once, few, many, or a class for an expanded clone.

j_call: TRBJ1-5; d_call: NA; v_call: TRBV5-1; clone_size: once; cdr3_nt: TGCGCCAGCAGCTTGGGAGGGAGTGCCAATCAGCCCCAGCATTTT; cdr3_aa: CASSLGGSANQPQHF
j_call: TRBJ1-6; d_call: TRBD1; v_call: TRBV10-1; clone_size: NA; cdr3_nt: TGCGCCAGCAGAGCAACAGGGGGGAATTCACCCCTCCACTTT; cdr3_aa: CASRATGGNSPLHF
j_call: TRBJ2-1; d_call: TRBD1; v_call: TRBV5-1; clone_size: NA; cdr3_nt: TGCGCCAGCAGCCTGACAGGGGTTTACGAGCAGTTCTTC; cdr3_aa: CASSLTGVYEQFF
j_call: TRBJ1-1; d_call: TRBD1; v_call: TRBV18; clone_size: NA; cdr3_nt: TGTGCCAGCTCATCTAGGACAGGGGCCCACACTGAAGCTTTCTTT; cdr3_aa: CASSSRTGAHTEAFF
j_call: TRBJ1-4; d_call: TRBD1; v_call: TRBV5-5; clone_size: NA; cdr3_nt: TGTGCCAGCAGCTTCCCACAGGGGGCATCAACTAATGAAAAACTGTTTTTT; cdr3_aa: CASSFPQGASTNEKLFF
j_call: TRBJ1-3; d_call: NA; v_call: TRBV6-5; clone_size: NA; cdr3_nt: TGTGCCAGCAGGCCTCTGGGCCTCTCTGGAAACACCATATATTTT; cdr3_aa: CASRPLGLSGNTIYF
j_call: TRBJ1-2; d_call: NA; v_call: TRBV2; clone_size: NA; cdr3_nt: TGTGCCAGCAGTGAAAACGGGTGGAACTATGGCTACACCTTC; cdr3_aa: CASSENGWNYGYTF
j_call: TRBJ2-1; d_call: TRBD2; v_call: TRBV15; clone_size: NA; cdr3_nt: TGTGCCACCAGCAGACTAGCGGGGGGCCAAAGGGACAATGAGCAGTTCTTC; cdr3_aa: CATSRLAGGQRDNEQFF
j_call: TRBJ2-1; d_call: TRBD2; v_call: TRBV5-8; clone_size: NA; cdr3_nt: TGTGCCAGCAGCCCAAGACTAGCGGGGGGGCCTCTCCATGAGCAGTTCTTC; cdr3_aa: CASSPRLAGGPLHEQFF
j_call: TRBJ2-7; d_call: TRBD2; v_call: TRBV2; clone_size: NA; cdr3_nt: TGTGCCAGCAGTGAAGTTTCAGCGGGAGACGAGCAGTACTTC; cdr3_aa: CASSEVSAGDEQYF
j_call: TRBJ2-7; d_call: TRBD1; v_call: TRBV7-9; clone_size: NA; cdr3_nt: TGTGCCAGCAGCTGGGGACAGAGGAGCTCCTACGAGCAGTACTTC; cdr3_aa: CASSWGQRSSYEQYF
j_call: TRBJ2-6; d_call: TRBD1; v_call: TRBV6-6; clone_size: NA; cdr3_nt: TGTGCCAGCAGTGGCCGACAGGGGGCCGGGGCCAACGTCCTGACTTTC; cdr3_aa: CASSGRQGAGANVLTF
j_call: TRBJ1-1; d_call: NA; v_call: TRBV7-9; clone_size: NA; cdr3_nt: TGTGCCAGCAGCCCAAACAGGGCCATGAACACTGAAGCTTTCTTT; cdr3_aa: CASSPNRAMNTEAFF
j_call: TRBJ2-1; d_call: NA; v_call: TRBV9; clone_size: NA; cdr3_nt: TGTGCCAGCAGCGCCTCGGGAAGCGGAAATGAGCAGTTCTTC; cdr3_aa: CASSASGSGNEQFF
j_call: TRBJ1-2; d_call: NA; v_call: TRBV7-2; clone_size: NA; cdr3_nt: TGTGCCAGCACCCCGACTGTTTATGGCTACACCTTC; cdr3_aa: CASTPTVYGYTF
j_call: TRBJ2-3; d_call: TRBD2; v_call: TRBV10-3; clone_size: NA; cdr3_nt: TGTGCCACCCGGGGGGGTGGAACAGATACGCAGTATTTT; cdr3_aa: CATRGGGTDTQYF
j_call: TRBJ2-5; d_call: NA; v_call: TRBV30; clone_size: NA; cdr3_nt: TGTGCCTGGAGTGAGACTAGTGGGGAGACCCAGTACTTC; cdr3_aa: CAWSETSGETQYF
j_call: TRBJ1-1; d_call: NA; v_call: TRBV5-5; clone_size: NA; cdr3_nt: TGTGCCAGCAGTTTCGTCGTAGCGGACGCTGAAGCTTTCTTT; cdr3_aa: CASSFVVADAEAFF
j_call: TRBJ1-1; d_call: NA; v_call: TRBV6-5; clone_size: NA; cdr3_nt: TGTGCCAGCATTTTTGGACTCGTTAACACTGAAGCTTTCTTT; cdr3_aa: CASIFGLVNTEAFF
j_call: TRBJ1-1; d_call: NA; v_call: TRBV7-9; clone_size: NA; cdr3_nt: TGTGCCAGCAGCTTAGCTTCAGGGAGGGCTGAAGCTTTCTTT; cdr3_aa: CASSLASGRAEAFF
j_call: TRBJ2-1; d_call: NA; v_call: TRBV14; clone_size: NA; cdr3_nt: TGTGCCAGCAGCTTACATTCCTACAATGAGCAGTTCTTC; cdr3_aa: CASSLHSYNEQFF
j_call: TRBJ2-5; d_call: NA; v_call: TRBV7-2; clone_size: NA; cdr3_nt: TGTGCCAGCAGCTTAGGCGGACTTCCAGAAGAGACCCAGTACTTC; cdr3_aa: CASSLGGLPEETQYF
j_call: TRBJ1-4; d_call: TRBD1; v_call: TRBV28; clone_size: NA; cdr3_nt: TGTGCCAGTAGCGGACAGGGTGCAACTAATGAAAAACTGTTTTTT; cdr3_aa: CASSGQGATNEKLFF
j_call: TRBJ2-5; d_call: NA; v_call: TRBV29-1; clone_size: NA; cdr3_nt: TGCAGCGTTGACGGGTACCAAGAGACCCAGTACTTC; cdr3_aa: CSVDGYQETQYF
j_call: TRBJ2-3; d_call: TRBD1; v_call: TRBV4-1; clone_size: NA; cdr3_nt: TGCGCCAGCAGCCAAGAGACAGGGCCTTTCACAGATACGCAGTATTTT; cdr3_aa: CASSQETGPFTDTQYF
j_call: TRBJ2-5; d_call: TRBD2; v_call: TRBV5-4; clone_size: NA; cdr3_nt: TGTGCCAGCAGCTTGGTATTAGCGGGGGTCCAAATGTACCAAGAGACCCAGTACTTC; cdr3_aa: CASSLVLAGVQMYQETQYF
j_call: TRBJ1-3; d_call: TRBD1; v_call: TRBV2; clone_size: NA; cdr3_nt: TGTGCCAGCAGAACCGGGACAGCCCTCTCTGGAAACACCATATATTTT; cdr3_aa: CASRTGTALSGNTIYF
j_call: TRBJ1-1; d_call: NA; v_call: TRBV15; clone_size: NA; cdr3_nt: TGTGCCACCAGCGAGAATATGAACTCGAACACTGAAGCTTTCTTT; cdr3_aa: CATSENMNSNTEAFF
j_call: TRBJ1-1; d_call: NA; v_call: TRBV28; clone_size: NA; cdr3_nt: TGTGCCAGCAGTTCCGCTGGGGCCGTCACTGAAGCTTTCTTT; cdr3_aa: CASSSAGAVTEAFF
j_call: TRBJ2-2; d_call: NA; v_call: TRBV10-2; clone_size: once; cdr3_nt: TGCGCCAGCAGTGGGGGCGCGAACACCGGGGAGCTGTTTTTT; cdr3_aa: CASSGGANTGELFF
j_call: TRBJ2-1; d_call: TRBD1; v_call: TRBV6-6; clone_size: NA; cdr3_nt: TGTGCCAGCGTAATACAGGGGGGCAATGAGCAGTTCTTC; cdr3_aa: CASVIQGGNEQFF
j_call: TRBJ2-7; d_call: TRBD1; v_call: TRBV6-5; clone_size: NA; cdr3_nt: TGTGCCAGCAGTTACTCAACAGGGGGCCTCTACGAGCAGTACTTC; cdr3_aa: CASSYSTGGLYEQYF
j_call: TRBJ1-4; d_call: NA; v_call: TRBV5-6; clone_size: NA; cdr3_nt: TGTGCCAGCAGCTTGGATGGCGAGGGGGAGAATGAAAAACTGTTTTTT; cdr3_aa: CASSLDGEGENEKLFF
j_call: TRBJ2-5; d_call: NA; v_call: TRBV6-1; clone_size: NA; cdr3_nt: TGTGCCAGCAGTCCCTCTCGGTCCCAATCTTGGACCCAGTACTTC; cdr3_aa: CASSPSRSQSWTQYF
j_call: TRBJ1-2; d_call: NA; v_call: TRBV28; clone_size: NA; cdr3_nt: TGTGCCAGCAGGTTCTTGGCAGGGGCCTATGGCTACACCTTC; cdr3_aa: CASRFLAGAYGYTF
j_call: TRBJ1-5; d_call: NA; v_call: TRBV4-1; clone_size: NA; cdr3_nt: TGCGCCAGCAGCCGAATCCCCGCAGGGGGCAATCAGCCCCAGCATTTT; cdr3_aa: CASSRIPAGGNQPQHF
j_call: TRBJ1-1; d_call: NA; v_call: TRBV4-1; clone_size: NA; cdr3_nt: TGCGCCAGCAGCCAAAACTACTGGACAGTTCCTGAAGCTTTCTTT; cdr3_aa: CASSQNYWTVPEAFF
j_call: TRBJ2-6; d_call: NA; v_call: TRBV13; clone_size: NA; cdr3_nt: TGTGCCAGCAGCTCCTCCAGGGACTCTGGGGCCAACGTCCTGACTTTC; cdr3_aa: CASSSSRDSGANVLTF
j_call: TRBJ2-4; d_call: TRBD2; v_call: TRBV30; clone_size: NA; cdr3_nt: TGTGCCTGGAGAGAGGGGCTAGCGGGGGGGCGTGGTTGGTACTTC; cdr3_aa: CAWREGLAGGRGWYF
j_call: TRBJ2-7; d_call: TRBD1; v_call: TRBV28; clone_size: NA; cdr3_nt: TGTGCCAGCAGAGAGGGGACAGGGGTACAGTACGAGCAGTACTTC; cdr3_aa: CASREGTGVQYEQYF
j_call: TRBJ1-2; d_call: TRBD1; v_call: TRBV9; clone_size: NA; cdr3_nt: TGTGCCAGCAGCTTACGGGACAGGGGCTATGGCTACACCTTC; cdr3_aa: CASSLRDRGYGYTF
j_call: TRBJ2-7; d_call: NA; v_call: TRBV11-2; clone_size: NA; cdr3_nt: TGTGCCAGCAGCTCGGCGGGCTATAGCTCCTACGAGCAGTACTTC; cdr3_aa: CASSSAGYSSYEQYF
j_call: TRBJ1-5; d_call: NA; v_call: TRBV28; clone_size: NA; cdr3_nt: TGTGCCAGCAGTTTACAGCAGGAACCGAGCAATCAGCCCCAGCATTTT; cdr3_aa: CASSLQQEPSNQPQHF
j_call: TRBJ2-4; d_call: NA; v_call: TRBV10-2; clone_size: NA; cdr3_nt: TGCGCCAGCAGCCCAGCCTCTGAGGACATTCAGTACTTC; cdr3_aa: CASSPASEDIQYF
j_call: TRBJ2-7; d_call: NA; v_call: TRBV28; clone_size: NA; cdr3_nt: TGTGCCAGCAGTCCCGAGTCCAGCTGGGGAGGTAGCTACGAGCAGTACTTC; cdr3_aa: CASSPESSWGGSYEQYF
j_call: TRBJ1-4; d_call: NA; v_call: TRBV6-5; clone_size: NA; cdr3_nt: TGTGCCAGCAAGGTCGGGTTTTCAGAAAAACTGTTTTTT; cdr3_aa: CASKVGFSEKLFF
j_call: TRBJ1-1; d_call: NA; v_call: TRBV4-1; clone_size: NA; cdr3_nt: TGCGCCAGCAGCCAATTCAGGGACACTGAAGCTTTCTTT; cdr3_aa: CASSQFRDTEAFF